The 21 T cell receptor beta chains below come from one sample, sequenced in a study of neoadjuvant anti-PD-1 for oral cavity cancer. The time point was: after neoadjuvant nivolumab, at surgical resection. Clones were read by immunoSEQ multiplex PCR, and TCRdb kept only the in-frame ones, dropping some. This sample has about 68,000 clones; roughly 85% occur once, and the top ten carry more than 3%. Sequenced material: PBMCs, taken after nivolumab (anti-PD-1) treatment. The source is a person aged 40 to 85 with oral cavity squamous cell carcinoma.

This chain joins TRBV19 and TRBJ2-2, with D unresolved. Germline V gene sequence: CDR1 LNHDA, CDR2 SQIVND (reference sequence). There are 17 residues in the CDR3. Trimming left V 5 bases short and J 4 bases short, with 20 bases between. In nucleotides, the CDR3 is TGTGCCAGTAGTCCCCCCCGTTTTGGGATTGGCACCGGGGAGCTGTTTTTT. Translation: CASSPPRFGIGTGELFF.

V usage is TRBV30 and J usage is TRBJ2-7; 7 bases map to TRBD1. Germline V gene sequence: CDR1 GTSNPN, CDR2 SVGIG (reference sequence). Trimming removed 5 bases from V and 3 bases from J; junction bases left unmatched: 13. This CDR3 comprises 15 residues. The CDR3 here is CAWAQTGTANYEQYF. CDR3 nucleotide sequence: TGTGCCTGGGCCCAGACCGGGACAGCCAACTACGAGCAGTACTTC.

The V gene is TRBV9, the J gene TRBJ2-4; TRBD2 is a possible D gene (8 bases). Germline values: CDR1 SGDLS, CDR2 YYNGEE. The CDR3 spans 16 residues. Trimming left V 3 bases short and J 3 bases short, with 16 bases between. The DNA of the CDR3 is TGTGCCAGCAGCGGGCGGGGGGACAGAGACAAAAACATTCAGTACTTC. This gives the protein CASSGRGDRDKNIQYF.

This chain's CDR3 is CATSGGQDIRNHQYF. CDR3 DNA: TGTGCCACCAGCGGAGGACAGGATATTAGGAACCACCAGTACTTC. This sequence joins TRBV15 and TRBJ2-5; 7 bases match TRBD1. The germline V gene has CDR1 LNHNV and CDR2 YYDKDF (reference sequence). The CDR3 totals 15 residues. Losses at the gene ends were 5 bases for V and 10 bases for J; bases not matched to a gene: 16.

V and J are TRBV29-1 and TRBJ2-1; no definite D call. V was trimmed by 2 bases and J by 0 bases, leaving 14 bases between them. Germline CDR1 is SQVTM and CDR2 is ANQGSEA. The CDR3 length is 16 residues. The CDR3 loop is CSVESPERLSYNEQFF. CDR3 nucleotides: TGCAGCGTTGAAAGCCCCGAGCGCCTCTCCTACAATGAGCAGTTCTTC.

This chain uses TRBV5-1 with TRBJ2-7, with 7 bases matching TRBD1. CDR3 length: 11 residues. The V and J ends lost 4 bases and 7 bases, in that order; junction bases with no gene match: 2. Germline V gives CDR1 SGHRS, CDR2 YFSETQ. CDR3 sequence reads: CASSQQGEQYF. Here the CDR3 DNA reads TGCGCCAGCAGCCAACAGGGGGAGCAGTACTTC.

In nucleotides, the CDR3 is TGTGCCAGCAGCTTAGCCGGGACTAGCGGGAGGAGGTTCTTC. Amino acids: CASSLAGTSGRRFF. V is TRBV5-6 and J is TRBJ2-1; 15 nucleotides align to TRBD2. J gave up 15 bases and V 2 bases, and 6 bases lay outside the gene matches. Germline V CDR1 and CDR2: SGHDT, YYEEEE. The CDR3 runs 14 residues.

The rearrangement uses TRBV29-1 and TRBJ2-5; D tentatively reads TRBD1 or TRBD2 (6 bases each). V was clipped by 5 bases and J by 5 bases, with 18 bases between them. Germline V lookup: CDR1 SQVTM, CDR2 ANQGSEA. The CDR3 runs 14 residues. The DNA of the CDR3 is TGCAGCGTTTCCGACGGGGGCGGTGGGGAGACCCAGTACTTC. Translation gives CSVSDGGGGETQYF.

The rearrangement joins TRBV6-5 to TRBJ2-2; D perhaps matches TRBD1 (5 bases). Trimming took off 3 bases at V and 0 bases at J, with 11 bases between the two ends. Germline CDR1 is MNHEY and CDR2 is SVGAGI. The CDR3 spans 16 residues. CDR3 sequence reads: CASSYDGASNTGELFF. The CDR3, as DNA: TGTGCCAGCAGTTATGATGGGGCCTCGAACACCGGGGAGCTGTTTTTT.

V is TRBV5-6 and J is TRBJ2-5; D gene uncertain. The CDR3 is made up of 15 amino acids. V was pared by 0 bases and J by 5 bases, with 14 bases between. The germline V gene has CDR1 SGHDT and CDR2 YYEEEE. CDR3 nucleotides: TGTGCCAGCAGCTTGGAACTTCGCATAGGGGAGACCCAGTACTTC. Translating gives CASSLELRIGETQYF.

J is TRBJ2-2 and V is TRBV2, with D hard to call. This CDR3 has 14 amino acids. Trimming took off 3 bases at V and 3 bases at J, with 8 bases between the two ends. CDR1 is SNHLY and CDR2 is FYNNEI in the germline V gene. CDR3 region: CASSDWLYTGELFF. CDR3 DNA sequence: TGTGCCAGCAGTGACTGGCTTTACACCGGGGAGCTGTTTTTT.

The V call is TRBV2, the J call TRBJ2-2; perhaps TRBD2 as D (5 bases). V was trimmed by 7 bases and J by 4 bases, leaving 7 bases between them. The CDR3 extends over 12 amino acids. Per germline, CDR1 SNHLY and CDR2 FYNNEI. The CDR3 DNA sequence: TGTGCCAGCAACGAGGGCACCGGGGAGCTGTTTTTT. This encodes CASNEGTGELFF. The full variable domain, with the rest looked up from reference TRBV2 and TRBJ2-2, is EPEVTQTPSHQVTQMGQEVILRCVPISNHLYFYWYRQILGQKVEFLVSFYNNEISEKSEIFDDQFSVERPDGSNFTLKIRSTKLEDSAMYFCASNEGTGELFFGEGSRLTVL.

V gene TRBV5-1 combines with J gene TRBJ2-3; 9 nucleotides line up with TRBD1. CDR3 length equals 19 residues. V lost 2 bases to trimming and J lost 4 bases; unmatched junction nucleotides: 17. Germline V gives CDR1 SGHRS, CDR2 YFSETQ. In DNA, the CDR3 is TGCGCCAGCAGCTTCTCCCTCCGGGACAGGGAATTTAGGGCAGATACGCAGTATTTT. This sequence encodes CASSFSLRDREFRADTQYF.

The chain couples TRBV6-6 to TRBJ1-1; 8 nucleotides line up with TRBD1. The V segment lost 6 bases and the J segment 5 bases; nucleotides outside the gene matches: 8. Germline-derived CDR1 and CDR2 are MNHNY and SVGAGI (reference sequence). The CDR3 length is 14 residues. The CDR3 DNA reads TGTGCCAGCAGGCTAGGACAGGGTGGGACTGAAGCTTTCTTT. As protein: CASRLGQGGTEAFF.

Many counts were recorded for this clone. This chain connects TRBV19 to TRBJ2-2; D perhaps matches TRBD2 (8 bases). This CDR3 has 14 residues. Germline V CDR1 and CDR2: LNHDA, SQIVND (reference sequence). Between the trimmed V and J ends, which lost 9 bases and 3 bases, there was a span of 14 bases. The CDR3 sequence is CASREGAHTGELFF. CDR3 nucleotide sequence: TGTGCCAGCCGGGAGGGGGCGCACACCGGGGAGCTGTTTTTT.

The chain combines TRBV19 with TRBJ1-2, with a weak D call TRBD1 (5 bases). V was shortened by 4 bases and J by 6 bases, with 18 bases between the two germline ends. Germline V gene sequence: CDR1 LNHDA, CDR2 SQIVND (reference sequence). The CDR3 spans 15 residues. CDR3 in DNA: TGTGCCAGTAGTACCCAGGGTCCCAGCTTGGATGGCTACACCTTC. Amino acids: CASSTQGPSLDGYTF.

This chain connects TRBV27 to TRBJ2-7; D possibly corresponds to TRBD1 (7 bases). The CDR3 is 13 amino acids. Trimming shortened V by 6 bases and J by 3 bases, and 12 bases separated the two germline ends. CDR1 and CDR2 from the germline V gene are MNHEY and SMNVEV (reference sequence). The chain's CDR3 is CASRTQGGYEQYF. CDR3 bases: TGTGCCAGCAGAACCCAGGGGGGCTACGAGCAGTACTTC.

The V gene is TRBV19, the J gene TRBJ2-1, with D unclear. This CDR3 region has 13 residues. Germline V gives CDR1 LNHDA, CDR2 SQIVND (reference sequence). Trimming cost V 4 bases and J 8 bases, with 12 bases left between them. The CDR3 region is CASSKVAIDEQFF. DNA for the CDR3: TGTGCCAGTAGTAAGGTGGCTATCGATGAGCAGTTCTTC.

The chain combines TRBV5-1 with TRBJ2-6, with a tentative D call TRBD1 (8 bases). The CDR3 is 18 amino acids. Germline CDR1 SGHRS, CDR2 YFSETQ. V shed 3 bases and J shed 1 base, with 17 bases lying between them. In DNA form, the CDR3 reads TGCGCCAGCAGCTGGGGGGGACAGGATGCTTCTGGGGCCAACGTCCTGACTTTC. Protein product: CASSWGGQDASGANVLTF.

The chain links TRBV29-1 to TRBJ1-1, with D unresolved. There are 11 residues in the CDR3. Germline loops: CDR1 SQVTM, CDR2 ANQGSEA. The germline V and J ends were trimmed by 4 bases and 7 bases, with 10 bases remaining between them. CDR3 sequence: CSVAAYNEAFF. The CDR3 nucleotides are TGCAGCGTTGCGGCATATAATGAAGCTTTCTTT.

The chain uses TRBV9 and TRBJ1-3; possible D gene TRBD1, 6 bases. The CDR3 loop spans 15 amino acids. Germline loops: CDR1 SGDLS, CDR2 YYNGEE. Trimming shortened V by 2 bases and J by 3 bases, and 12 bases separated the two germline ends. The CDR3 is CASSVGRGDGNTIYF. In nucleotides, the CDR3 is TGTGCCAGCAGCGTTGGCAGGGGAGATGGAAACACCATATATTTT.